This T cell receptor beta chain appears in the sequencing data of a study of T cell responses to AZD1222 COVID-19 vaccine. As for this clone: What it binds is not known.

Sequencing used immunoSEQ multiplex PCR; TCRdb keeps in-frame clones, though not all of them. The sample lists some 90,000 clones, approximately 88% occurring once. Overall study results and limits: AZD1222 recipients seropositive at baseline numbered only six or seven. Dominant CD4 TCR responses targeted spike regions 160-218 and 743-854.

CDR1 and CDR2 (germline): SGHKS, YYEKEE (reference sequence). V lost 4 bases and J 5 bases, leaving 19 bases between the germline ends. There are 15 residues in the CDR3. The chain couples TRBV5-5 to TRBJ2-7; the D gene is possibly TRBD1 (6 bases). The sequence was collected from an adult in good health. The sample here was peripheral blood, taken on day 0 of AZD1222 vaccination. The CDR3 loop reads CASSASIQGLNEQYF. The CDR3 region has the DNA TGTGCCAGCAGCGCATCCATACAGGGTTTGAACGAGCAGTACTTC.